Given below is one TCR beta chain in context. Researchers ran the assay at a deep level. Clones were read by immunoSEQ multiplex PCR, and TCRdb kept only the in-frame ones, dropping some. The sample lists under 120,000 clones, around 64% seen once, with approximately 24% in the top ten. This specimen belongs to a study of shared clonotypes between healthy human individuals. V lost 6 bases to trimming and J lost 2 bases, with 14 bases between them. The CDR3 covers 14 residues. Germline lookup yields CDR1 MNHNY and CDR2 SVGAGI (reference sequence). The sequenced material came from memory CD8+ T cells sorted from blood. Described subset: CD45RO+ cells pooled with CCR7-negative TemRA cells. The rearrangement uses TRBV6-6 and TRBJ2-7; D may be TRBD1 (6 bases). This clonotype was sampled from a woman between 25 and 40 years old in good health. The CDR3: CASSTRQDTYEQYF. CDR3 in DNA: TGTGCCAGCAGCACACGACAGGACACCTACGAGCAGTACTTC.